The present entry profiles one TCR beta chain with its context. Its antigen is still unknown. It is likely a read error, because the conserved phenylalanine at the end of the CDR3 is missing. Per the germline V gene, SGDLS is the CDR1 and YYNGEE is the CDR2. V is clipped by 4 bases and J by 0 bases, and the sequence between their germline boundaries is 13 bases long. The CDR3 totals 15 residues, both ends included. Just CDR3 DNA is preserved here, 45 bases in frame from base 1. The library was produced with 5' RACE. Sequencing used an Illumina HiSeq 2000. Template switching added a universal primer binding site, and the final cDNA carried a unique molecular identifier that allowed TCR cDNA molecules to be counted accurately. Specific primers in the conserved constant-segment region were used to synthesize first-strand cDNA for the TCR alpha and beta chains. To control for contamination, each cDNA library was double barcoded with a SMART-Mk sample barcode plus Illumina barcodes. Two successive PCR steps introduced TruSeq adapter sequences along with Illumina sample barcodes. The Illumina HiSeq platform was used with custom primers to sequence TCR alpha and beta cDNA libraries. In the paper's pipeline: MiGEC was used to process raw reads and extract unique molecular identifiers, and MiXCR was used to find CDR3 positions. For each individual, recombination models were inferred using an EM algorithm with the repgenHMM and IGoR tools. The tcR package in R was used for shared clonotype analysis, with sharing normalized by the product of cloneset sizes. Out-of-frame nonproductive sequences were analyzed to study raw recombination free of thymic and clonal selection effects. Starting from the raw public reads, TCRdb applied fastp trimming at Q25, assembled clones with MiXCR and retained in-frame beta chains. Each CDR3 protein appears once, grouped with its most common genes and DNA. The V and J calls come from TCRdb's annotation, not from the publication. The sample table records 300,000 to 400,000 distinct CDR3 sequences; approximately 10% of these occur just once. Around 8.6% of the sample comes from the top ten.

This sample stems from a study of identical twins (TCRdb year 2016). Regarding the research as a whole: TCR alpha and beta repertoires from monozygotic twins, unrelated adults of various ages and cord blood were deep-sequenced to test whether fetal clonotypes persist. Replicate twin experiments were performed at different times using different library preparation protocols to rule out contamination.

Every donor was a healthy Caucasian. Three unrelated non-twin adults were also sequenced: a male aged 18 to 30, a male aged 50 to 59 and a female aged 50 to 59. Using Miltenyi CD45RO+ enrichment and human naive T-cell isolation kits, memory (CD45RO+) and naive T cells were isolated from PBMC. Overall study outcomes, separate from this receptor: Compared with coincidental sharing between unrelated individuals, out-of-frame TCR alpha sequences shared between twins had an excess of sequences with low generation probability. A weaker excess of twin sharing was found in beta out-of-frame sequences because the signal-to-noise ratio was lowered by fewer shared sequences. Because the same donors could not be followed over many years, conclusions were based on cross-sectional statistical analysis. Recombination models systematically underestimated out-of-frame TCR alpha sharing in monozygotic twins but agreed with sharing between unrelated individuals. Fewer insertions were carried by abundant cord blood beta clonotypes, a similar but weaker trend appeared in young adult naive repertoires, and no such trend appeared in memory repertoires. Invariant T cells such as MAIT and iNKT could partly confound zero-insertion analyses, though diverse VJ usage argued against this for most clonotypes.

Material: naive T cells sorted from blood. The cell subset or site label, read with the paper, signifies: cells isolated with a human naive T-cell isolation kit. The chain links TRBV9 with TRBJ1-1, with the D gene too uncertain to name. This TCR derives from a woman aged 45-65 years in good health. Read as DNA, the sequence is TGTGCCAGCAGCCCCCGAGCACTTATGAACACTGAAGCTTTCCTT. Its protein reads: CASSPRALMNTEAFL.